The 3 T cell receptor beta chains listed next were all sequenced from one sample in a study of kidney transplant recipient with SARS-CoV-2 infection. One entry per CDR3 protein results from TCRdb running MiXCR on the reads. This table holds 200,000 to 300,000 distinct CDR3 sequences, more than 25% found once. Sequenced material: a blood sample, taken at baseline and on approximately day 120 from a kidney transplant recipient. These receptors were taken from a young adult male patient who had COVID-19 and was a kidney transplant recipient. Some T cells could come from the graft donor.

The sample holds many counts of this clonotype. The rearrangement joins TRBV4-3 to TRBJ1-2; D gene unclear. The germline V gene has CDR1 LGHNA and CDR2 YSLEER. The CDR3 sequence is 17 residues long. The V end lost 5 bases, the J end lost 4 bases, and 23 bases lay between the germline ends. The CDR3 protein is CASSGYGGRRKTYGYTF. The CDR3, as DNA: TGCGCCAGCAGCGGTTATGGAGGACGTCGAAAGACCTATGGCTACACCTTC.

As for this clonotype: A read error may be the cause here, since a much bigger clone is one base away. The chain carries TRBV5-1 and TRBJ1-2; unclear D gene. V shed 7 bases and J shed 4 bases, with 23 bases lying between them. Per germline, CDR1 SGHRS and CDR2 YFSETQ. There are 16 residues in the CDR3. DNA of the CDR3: TGCGCCAGCGCCGTAAAATCGGTTCGAAAGGCCTATGGCTACACCTTC. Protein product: CASAVKSVRKAYGYTF. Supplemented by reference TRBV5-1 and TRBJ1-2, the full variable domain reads KAGVTQTPRYLIKTRGQQVTLSCSPISGHRSVSWYQQTPGQGLQFLFEYFSETQRNKGNFPGRFSGRQFSNSRSEMNVSTLELGDSALYLCASAVKSVRKAYGYTFGSGTRLTVV.

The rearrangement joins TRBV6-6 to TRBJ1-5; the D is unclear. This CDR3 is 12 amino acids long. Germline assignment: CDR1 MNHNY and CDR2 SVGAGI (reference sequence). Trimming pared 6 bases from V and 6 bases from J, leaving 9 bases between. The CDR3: CASSPMGQPQHF. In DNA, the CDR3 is TGTGCCAGCAGCCCGATGGGTCAGCCCCAGCATTTT.